A single sample gave rise to the 3 T cell receptor beta chains below, sequenced in a study of molecular identifiers for immune sequencing clone quantification. TCRdb itself ran the PCR reads through MiXCR, one entry per CDR3 protein. The sample includes some 580,000 distinct CDR3 sequences, 25% of them seen just once. The sequenced sample consisted of naive CD8+ T cells from blood, with Jurkat cell RNA spiked in. The subset: FACS-sorted CD8+CD4-CCR7+CD45RA+ naive T cells. These receptors came from a human donor in good health. Some libraries in this study had Jurkat cell RNA spiked in.

This clonotype has only a few counts. This chain joins TRBV7-9 and TRBJ1-2, with TRBD1 matching 7 bases. Germline V gives CDR1 SEHNR, CDR2 FQNEAQ (reference sequence). The CDR3 has 14 amino acids. V lost 4 bases, J lost 0 bases, and 2 bases stayed unmatched. The CDR3 sequence is CASSWTGSNYGYTF. CDR3 nucleotide sequence: TGTGCCAGCAGCTGGACAGGATCTAACTATGGCTACACCTTC.

This chain links TRBV7-6 with TRBJ2-1; D assignment may be TRBD1 or TRBD2 (5 bases each). Trimming stripped 4 bases from V and 9 bases from J, with 16 bases between. Germline V CDR1 and CDR2: SGHVS, FNYEAQ. This CDR3 spans 14 amino acids. The CDR3 DNA reads TGTGCCAGCAGCTCTAGGGTGGGGGTAGGTGAGCAGTTCTTC. It codes for CASSSRVGVGEQFF.

The CDR3 DNA is TGTGCCAGCAGCGTAGGGACAGGGTTAGGTCAGCCCCAGCATTTT. Protein sequence: CASSVGTGLGQPQHF. V and J are TRBV9 and TRBJ1-5; the match to TRBD1 covers 8 bases. Germline V gene sequence: CDR1 SGDLS, CDR2 YYNGEE. This CDR3 region has 15 residues. V was clipped by 0 bases and J by 6 bases; unmatched bases: 5. Drawing the rest from reference TRBV9 and TRBJ1-5, the complete variable domain is DSGVTQTPKHLITATGQRVTLRCSPRSGDLSVYWYQQSLDQGLQFLIQYYNGEERAKGNILERFSAQQFPDLHSELNLSSLELGDSALYFCASSVGTGLGQPQHFGDGTRLSIL.